The rows below give T cell receptor beta chains drawn from one sample of a study of cytomegalovirus exposure and HLA in healthy donors. Measured with immunoSEQ multiplex PCR; TCRdb has only the in-frame clones, and not every one. The table records about 140,000 clones, around 75% of them present only once. The specimen sequenced was PBMCs. All receptors come from a middle-aged woman in good health and CMV-seronegative. CDR3s include the opening cysteine and the closing phenylalanine or tryptophan. D genes are given only for firm matches. Clone size, where shown, is once, few, many, or a class for clones that have expanded.

size: once
J: TRBJ1-2
V: TRBV27
D: -
DNA: TGTGCCAGCAGTTTACTCTATTCGCTGGGGAGAAGGGGCTACACCTTC
CDR3: CASSLLYSLGRRGYTF

size: -
J: TRBJ2-3
V: TRBV27
D: -
DNA: TGTGCCAGCAGTTTGCGTCAGGGTGCAGGGGGCACAGATACGCAGTATTTT
CDR3: CASSLRQGAGGTDTQYF

size: -
J: TRBJ1-4
V: TRBV5-1
D: -
DNA: TGCGCCAGCAGCCCGGGATACATGGAAAAACTGTTTTTT
CDR3: CASSPGYMEKLFF

size: -
J: TRBJ2-5
V: TRBV5-6
D: TRBD2
DNA: TGTGCCAGCAGCCTGCGGGGCGGGAGTGGCGAGACCCAGTACTTC
CDR3: CASSLRGGSGETQYF

size: -
J: TRBJ1-5
V: TRBV2
D: TRBD1
DNA: TGTGCCAGCAGCATGGGAACAGGGGGCCTATACAGCAATCAGCCCCAGCATTTT
CDR3: CASSMGTGGLYSNQPQHF

size: once
J: TRBJ1-2
V: TRBV28
D: -
DNA: TGTGCCAGCAGTTCCCTCAGGGGCTATGGCTACACCTTC
CDR3: CASSSLRGYGYTF

size: -
J: TRBJ1-2
V: TRBV6-4
D: -
DNA: TGTGCCAGCAGTGACTCGAGTTCCTATGGCTACACCTTC
CDR3: CASSDSSSYGYTF

size: -
J: TRBJ2-7
V: TRBV6-6
D: TRBD1
DNA: TGTGCCAGCAGTTACCCGGGACAGGGAAACTACGAGCAGTACTTC
CDR3: CASSYPGQGNYEQYF

size: -
J: TRBJ2-5
V: TRBV4-1
D: -
DNA: TGCGCCAGCAGCCAAGGAAGCGGGCAAGAGACCCAGTACTTC
CDR3: CASSQGSGQETQYF

size: -
J: TRBJ1-5
V: TRBV28
D: TRBD1
DNA: TGTGCCAGCAGCATAACAGGGGCCCATCAGCCCCAGCATTTT
CDR3: CASSITGAHQPQHF

size: -
J: TRBJ2-7
V: TRBV5-4
D: TRBD1
DNA: TGTGCCAGCAGCTTGGGACAGGGGGGGGAGCAGTACTTC
CDR3: CASSLGQGGEQYF

size: -
J: TRBJ2-1
V: TRBV6-4
D: -
DNA: TGTGCCAGCAGTGACTACGTCTCCTCCCTCAGAGAGCAGTTCTTC
CDR3: CASSDYVSSLREQFF

size: -
J: TRBJ1-5
V: TRBV6-5
D: -
DNA: TGTGCCAGTAACTCGGGGGGCGCGGGGCAGCCCCAGCATTTT
CDR3: CASNSGGAGQPQHF

size: -
J: TRBJ2-3
V: TRBV6-1
D: TRBD2
DNA: TGTGCCAGCAGTGAAGGTGCGGGGGGGCATAGAGATACGCAGTATTTT
CDR3: CASSEGAGGHRDTQYF

size: -
J: TRBJ2-1
V: TRBV2
D: -
DNA: TGTGCCAGCAGTGAACTTGGCACCGCAAATGAGCAGTTCTTC
CDR3: CASSELGTANEQFF